This T cell receptor (beta chain) was captured by sequencing in a study of T-cell memory formation after mild COVID-19. TCRdb passed the 5' RACE reads through MiXCR, listing each CDR3 protein once. Here the sample spans 430,000 or so distinct CDR3 sequences, more than 20% being singletons. The CDR3 runs 16 residues. The junction had 6 bases not matched to a gene; V was cut back by 7 bases and J by 0 bases. This chain links TRBV12-3 or TRBV12-4 with TRBJ2-2; 9 nucleotides match TRBD1. This TCR derives from an adult woman who had mild COVID-19 (a few samples of this study predate the infection). Cell type and time point are not known. The sequencing input was PBMCs or a T cell subset sorted from them (not recorded which). CDR3 coding DNA: TGTGCCAGCACCCTGACAGGGGGAACGAACACCGGGGAGCTGTTTTTT. This translates into CASTLTGGTNTGELFF.